Listed here is a single T cell receptor beta chain. Sequencing used immunoSEQ multiplex PCR; TCRdb keeps in-frame clones, though not all of them. Found here are 20,000 to 30,000 clones, 70% to 90% of them singletons; the top ten hold 40% to 55%. This entry belongs to a study of OX40 agonist ivuxolimab in advanced cancers. Germline V gives CDR1 MGHRA, CDR2 YSYEKL. This CDR3 contains 13 residues. V lost 3 bases, J lost 1 base, and 6 bases lay in between. This sequence joins TRBV4-1 and TRBJ1-2; D remains unclear. This sequence was found in an adult with an advanced solid tumor such as melanoma, head and neck, liver or kidney cancer. The sequencing used CD4+ or CD8+ T cells sorted from blood, collected in a trial of the OX40 agonist ivuxolimab. The CDR3 loop reads CASSHDNNYGYTF. CDR3 sequence (DNA): TGCGCCAGCAGCCACGACAATAACTATGGCTACACCTTC.